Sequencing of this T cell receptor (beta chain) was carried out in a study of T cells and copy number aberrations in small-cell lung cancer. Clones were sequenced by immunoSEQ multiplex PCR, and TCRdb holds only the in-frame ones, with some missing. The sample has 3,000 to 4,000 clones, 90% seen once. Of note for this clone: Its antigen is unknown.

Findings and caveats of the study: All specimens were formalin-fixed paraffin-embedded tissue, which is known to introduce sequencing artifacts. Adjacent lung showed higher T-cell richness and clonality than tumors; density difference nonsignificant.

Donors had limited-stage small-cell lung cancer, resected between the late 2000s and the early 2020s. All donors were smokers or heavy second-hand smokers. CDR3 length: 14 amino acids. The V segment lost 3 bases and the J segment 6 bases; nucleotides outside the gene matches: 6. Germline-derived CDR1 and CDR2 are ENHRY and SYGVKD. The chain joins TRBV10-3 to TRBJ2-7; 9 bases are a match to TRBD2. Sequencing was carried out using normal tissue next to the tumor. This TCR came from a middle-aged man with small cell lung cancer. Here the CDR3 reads CAISDSGRPLEQYF. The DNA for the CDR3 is TGTGCCATCAGTGACAGCGGGAGGCCGCTCGAGCAGTACTTC.